Listed below are T cell receptor beta chains from one sample, sequenced in a study of blood T cell repertoires in COVID-19. Clones were sequenced by immunoSEQ multiplex PCR, and TCRdb holds only the in-frame ones, with some missing. In the table there are roughly 380,000 clones, 75% to 90% of which are singletons. Sequenced sample: peripheral blood. Receptors originate from a woman between 40 and 55 years old with COVID-19, enrolled during active disease. Each CDR3 is given with its conserved first and last residue. Each record gives: CDR3 protein, CDR3 DNA, D gene, CDR3 length, V gene, J gene, clone size. A D gene is named only where the DNA matches it firmly. Rows may omit the clone size; those that give it use once, few, many or a size class.

CASMTPGTGYGYTF	TGTGCCAGCATGACCCCGGGGACAGGATATGGCTACACCTTC	TRBD1	14	TRBV9	TRBJ1-2	-
CASSVTGGKDTEAFF	TGTGCCAGCAGCGTCACAGGGGGGAAGGACACTGAAGCTTTCTTT	TRBD1	15	TRBV9	TRBJ1-1	once
CASSYDQGAWPQHF	TGTGCCAGCAGTTACGATCAGGGGGCCTGGCCCCAGCATTTT	TRBD1	14	TRBV6-2/TRBV6-3	TRBJ1-5	-
CASRPGTSGRDEQYF	TGTGCCAGCAGGCCCGGGACTAGCGGGAGGGATGAGCAGTACTTC	-	15	TRBV21-1	TRBJ2-7	-
CASSGGVQNEQFF	TGTGCCAGCAGCGGGGGAGTCCAAAATGAGCAGTTCTTC	-	13	TRBV6-6	TRBJ2-1	-
CASSVDRALNYGYTF	TGTGCCAGTAGTGTGGACAGGGCGCTTAACTATGGCTACACCTTC	TRBD1	15	TRBV19	TRBJ1-2	once
CASSSSGGRLSYEQYF	TGTGCCAGCAGTTCCTCAGGGGGCCGACTCTCCTACGAGCAGTACTTC	TRBD1	16	TRBV6-6	TRBJ2-7	-
CASSLDGQYNEQYF	TGTGCCAGCAGCTTGGATGGACAGTATAACGAGCAGTACTTC	-	14	TRBV5-5	TRBJ2-7	-
CASTVTGTPLHF	TGTGCCAGCACCGTTACAGGGACACCCCTCCACTTT	-	12	TRBV7-2	TRBJ1-6	-
CATGTGAHYEQYF	TGTGCCACCGGGACAGGAGCTCACTACGAGCAGTACTTC	TRBD1	13	TRBV27	TRBJ2-7	-
CAWSPAGFTGELFF	TGTGCCTGGAGTCCAGCGGGATTCACCGGGGAGCTGTTTTTT	TRBD2	14	TRBV30	TRBJ2-2	-
CASSRPDTEAFF	TGTGCCAGCAGTCGTCCGGACACTGAAGCTTTCTTT	-	12	TRBV27	TRBJ1-1	few
CASSLVGGGYYEQYF	TGCGCCAGCAGCTTGGTGGGGGGTGGATACTACGAGCAGTACTTC	-	15	TRBV5-1	TRBJ2-7	-
CASSLTGRSIHEQYF	TGTGCCAGCAGCTTAACTGGCCGAAGTATCCACGAGCAGTACTTC	-	15	TRBV7-3	TRBJ2-7	-
CASSFIRRRASNQPQHF	TGTGCCAGCAGTTTCATTCGGCGGCGGGCTTCTAATCAGCCCCAGCATTTT	-	17	TRBV28	TRBJ1-5	few
CASSEAEGNTIYF	TGTGCCAGCAGTGAAGCGGAGGGAAACACCATATATTTT	-	13	TRBV2	TRBJ1-3	-
CASSLVPGASSQAFF	TGTGCCAGCAGCTTAGTCCCAGGGGCGTCTAGTCAAGCTTTCTTT	-	15	TRBV7-9	TRBJ1-1	-
CASSGHGEGRPNTF	TGTGCCAGCAGCGGCCATGGGGAGGGGCGGCCTAACACCTTC	-	14	TRBV3-1/TRBV3-2	TRBJ1-2	-
CASSYRTLAYYNEQFF	TGTGCCAGCAGTTACCGAACCTTAGCCTACTACAATGAGCAGTTCTTC	-	16	TRBV6-2/TRBV6-3	TRBJ2-1	-
CASSATSGVSGETQYF	TGTGCCAGCAGCGCCACCTCAGGGGTTTCGGGCGAGACCCAGTACTTC	-	16	TRBV9	TRBJ2-5	-
CASSLLQGNQPQHF	TGTGCCAGCAGCTTATTACAGGGCAATCAGCCCCAGCATTTT	-	14	TRBV7-2	TRBJ1-5	-
CASSLYTGTGTGNTIYF	TGCGCCAGCAGCTTATACACCGGGACAGGTACTGGAAACACCATATATTTT	TRBD1	17	TRBV5-1	TRBJ1-3	once
CASTLGGPSGEAFF	TGTGCCAGCACACTCGGGGGGCCCAGTGGTGAAGCTTTCTTT	-	14	TRBV28	TRBJ1-1	-
CASSLGGQSWELFF	TGTGCCAGCAGCTTAGGTGGGCAGAGCTGGGAGCTGTTTTTT	-	14	TRBV11-2	TRBJ2-2	-
CASSFPRGQGSSGNTIYF	TGTGCCAGCAGTTTCCCTAGGGGACAGGGGAGCTCTGGAAACACCATATATTTT	TRBD1	18	TRBV11-2	TRBJ1-3	once
CASSERGGIEPMNTEAFF	TGTGCCAGCAGTGAACGGGGAGGAATCGAGCCGATGAACACTGAAGCTTTCTTT	-	18	TRBV25-1	TRBJ1-1	-
CATHGNSNEQYF	TGTGCCACCCACGGGAACTCTAACGAGCAGTACTTC	-	12	TRBV27	TRBJ2-7	-
CASAKINTGELFF	TGTGCCAGCGCTAAAATCAACACCGGGGAGCTGTTTTTT	-	13	TRBV6-5	TRBJ2-2	-
CASSLSGQGYGYTF	TGTGCCAGCAGTTTATCCGGACAGGGATATGGCTACACCTTC	TRBD1	14	TRBV27	TRBJ1-2	-
CASSLGTGAEAFF	TGTGCCAGCAGCCTCGGGACAGGGGCTGAAGCTTTCTTT	TRBD1	13	TRBV9	TRBJ1-1	-
CASSSSGREGNEQFF	TGTGCCAGCAGCAGTAGCGGGAGGGAGGGAAACGAGCAGTTCTTC	TRBD2	15	TRBV7-8	TRBJ2-1	-
CASSLNRGTGNTIYF	TGTGCCAGCAGCTTAAACAGGGGGACGGGAAACACCATATATTTT	TRBD1	15	TRBV7-2	TRBJ1-3	-
CASSQEMGQRGYGNYGYTF	TGCGCCAGCAGCCAAGAGATGGGACAAAGGGGCTACGGTAACTATGGCTACACCTTC	-	19	TRBV4-3	TRBJ1-2	-
CASSATIIGGIADTQYF	TGTGCCAGCAGTGCAACCATAATCGGAGGGATTGCAGATACGCAGTATTTT	-	17	TRBV25-1	TRBJ2-3	-
CASSLGLAGGPYNEQFF	TGTGCCAGCAGCTTGGGACTAGCGGGAGGTCCCTACAATGAGCAGTTCTTC	TRBD2	17	TRBV7-8	TRBJ2-1	-
CATRATGVWEKLFF	TGTGCCACTAGAGCTACAGGGGTGTGGGAAAAACTGTTTTTT	TRBD1	14	TRBV28	TRBJ1-4	-
CSGLKLNTIYF	TGCAGCGGCCTAAAACTAAACACCATATATTTT	-	11	TRBV29-1	TRBJ1-3	-
CASSLSGLPVEAFF	TGTGCCAGCAGCCTGTCAGGATTGCCGGTGGAAGCTTTCTTT	-	14	TRBV2	TRBJ1-1	-
CASSKWSKGWEEPQHF	TGTGCCAGCAGCAAATGGTCGAAAGGTTGGGAGGAGCCCCAGCATTTT	-	16	TRBV21-1	TRBJ1-5	-
CASSLAVQISGNTIYF	TGTGCCAGCAGCTTAGCGGTCCAGATCTCTGGAAACACCATATATTTT	-	16	TRBV7-9	TRBJ1-3	-
CASSQDRQGMNTEAFF	TGCGCCAGCAGCCAAGACCGACAGGGGATGAACACTGAAGCTTTCTTT	TRBD1	16	TRBV4-3	TRBJ1-1	once
CASSQRQGNTEAFF	TGTGCCAGCAGCCAGAGACAGGGGAACACTGAAGCTTTCTTT	TRBD1	14	TRBV5-4	TRBJ1-1	once